This record looks at one T cell receptor beta chain sequence and its context. What it binds is unknown. These data are taken from a study of shared clonotypes between healthy human individuals. Germline V gene lookup returns CDR1 SGHAT and CDR2 FQNNGV. The CDR3 is made up of 14 amino acids. V was pared by 1 base and J by 2 bases, with 8 bases between. Libraries were prepared by immunoSEQ multiplex PCR; TCRdb keeps only in-frame clonotypes and omits some of them. The data hold 2 million to 3 million clones, with approximately 94% observed a single time. Study conclusions and caveats: An anticipated effect of sequencing depth on clonotype sharing among donors was recognized.

The J gene is TRBJ2-5, the V gene TRBV11-2; D unresolved. The sequenced sample was naive CD4+ T cells from PBMCs. The subset was: CD45RA+ positively selected. The clonotype was recovered from a young man in good health. Some clones in this sample may be carry-over from other donors' samples. The CDR3 DNA is TGTGCCAGCAGCTTAGGGGTCAATCAAGAGACCCAGTACTTC. This gives the protein CASSLGVNQETQYF.